A single sample is the source of the 25 T cell receptor beta chains below, sequenced in a study of T cell responses to AZD1222 COVID-19 vaccine. Some clones are missing from TCRdb's copy, which holds only in-frame ones; the method was immunoSEQ multiplex PCR. The data show 130,000 to 150,000 clones, just over 90% seen once. This material consisted of peripheral blood, taken on day 0 of AZD1222 vaccination. The receptor source for this set is an adult in good health.

This clone has just one count. Additional DNA sequences in this sample encode the identical CDR3. The rearrangement joins TRBV19 to TRBJ2-1, with 8 bases that match TRBD2. The CDR3 spans 14 residues. V lost 6 bases to trimming and J lost 2 bases; unmatched junction nucleotides: 3. Germline values: CDR1 LNHDA, CDR2 SQIVND (reference sequence). The CDR3 DNA reads as TGTGCCAGTAGCGAAGCGGGAGCCTACAATGAGCAGTTCTTC. Protein sequence: CASSEAGAYNEQFF.

This chain connects TRBV3-1 (or the pseudogene TRBV3-2) to TRBJ1-1, with 7 positions matching TRBD1. This CDR3 contains 12 residues. The V segment lost 5 bases and the J segment 10 bases; nucleotides outside the gene matches: 7. The germline V gene encodes CDR1 LGHDT and CDR2 YNNKEL (reference sequence). The CDR3 is CASSSTGFGAFF. The CDR3 DNA reads TGTGCCAGCAGCTCGACAGGGTTCGGAGCTTTCTTT.

The chain recombines TRBV6-6 with TRBJ1-5, with D perhaps TRBD1 (5 bases). In germline, CDR1 is MNHNY, CDR2 SVGAGI (reference sequence). The CDR3 extends over 13 amino acids. V was cut by 5 bases and J by 5 bases, with 10 bases left in between. CDR3 nucleotides: TGTGCCAGCAGTACACAGGAGTATCAGCCCCAGCATTTT. Protein: CASSTQEYQPQHF.

The chain carries TRBV6-5 and TRBJ2-1, with 10 bases that match TRBD1. Unmatched junction bases numbered 6, after V lost 6 bases and J lost 4 bases. Germline lookup yields CDR1 MNHEY and CDR2 SVGAGI. The CDR3 sequence is 15 residues long. CDR3 sequence (DNA): TGTGCCAGCAGAGCCGGGGGACAGGGGTACAATGAGCAGTTCTTC. Protein product: CASRAGGQGYNEQFF.

CDR3 sequence (DNA): TGTGCCAGCAGCTTGCTCGCAGATACGCAGTATTTT. As protein: CASSLLADTQYF. The chain carries TRBV5-4 and TRBJ2-3; D unresolved. V was trimmed by 1 base and J by 4 bases, leaving 4 bases between them. Germline CDR1 is SGHNT and CDR2 is YYREEE (reference sequence). The CDR3 sequence is 12 residues long.

This sequence joins TRBV11-3 and TRBJ2-5, with 7 bases that match TRBD2. This CDR3 is 14 amino acids long. The V segment lost 4 bases and the J segment 5 bases; nucleotides outside the gene matches: 7. Germline lookup yields CDR1 SGHNT and CDR2 YENEEA. For the CDR3, the DNA is TGTGCCAGCAGCTCGTCCGGGGGGTATGAGACCCAGTACTTC. Amino acids: CASSSSGGYETQYF.

The CDR3: CASSLRGQPYTGELFF. Written as DNA, the CDR3 is TGCGCCAGCAGCTTGCGAGGACAGCCCTACACCGGGGAGCTGTTTTTT. The chain recombines TRBV5-1 with TRBJ2-2; D perhaps matches TRBD1 (6 bases). The CDR3 is 16 residues long. Germline values: CDR1 SGHRS, CDR2 YFSETQ. The V end lost 1 base, the J end lost 3 bases, and 13 bases lay between the germline ends.

This chain uses TRBV24-1 with TRBJ2-1; TRBD1 matches at 8 bases. V trimming: 5 bases; J trimming: 8 bases; junction bases outside the gene matches: 10. The CDR3 has 15 amino acids. CDR1 is KGHDR and CDR2 is SFDVKD in the germline V gene. The CDR3 bases are TGTGCCACCAGTGTGGGCAGGGGGCGCAAGGATGAGCAGTTCTTC. Translation gives CATSVGRGRKDEQFF.

The V call is TRBV3-1 (or the pseudogene TRBV3-2), the J call TRBJ2-3, with a tentative D call TRBD2 (7 bases). CDR3 length: 16 residues. The ends were cut back, 4 bases at V and 2 bases at J, with 16 bases in the middle. Germline values: CDR1 LGHDT, CDR2 YNNKEL (reference sequence). The CDR3 is CASSRFSRGATDTQYF. DNA of the CDR3: TGTGCCAGCAGCCGCTTTAGCCGGGGGGCCACAGATACGCAGTATTTT.

This chain joins TRBV5-1 and TRBJ2-1; 8 positions match TRBD2. Germline V lookup: CDR1 SGHRS, CDR2 YFSETQ. The V gene end was trimmed by 5 bases and the J gene end by 4 bases; junction bases not matched to a gene: 5. The CDR3 covers 14 residues. CDR3 loop: CASRGLAGYNEQFF. The CDR3 bases are TGCGCCAGCAGGGGGTTAGCGGGGTACAATGAGCAGTTCTTC.

The chain couples TRBV28 to TRBJ1-2, with D possibly being TRBD1 (6 bases). Germline assignment: CDR1 MDHEN and CDR2 SYDVKM. Trimming took off 5 bases at V and 2 bases at J, with 15 bases between the two ends. This CDR3 contains 15 residues. The CDR3 DNA reads TGTGCCAGCAGTCTCTCGACAGGCTCGAACTATGGCTACACCTTC. It codes for CASSLSTGSNYGYTF.

This sequence joins TRBV9 and TRBJ1-2; possible D gene TRBD1, 5 bases. The length of the CDR3 is 15 residues. Germline values: CDR1 SGDLS, CDR2 YYNGEE. V was clipped by 4 bases and J by 4 bases, with 17 bases between them. CDR3 nucleotide sequence: TGTGCCAGCAGCAAAATCGGGGGGTTGGGCTATGGCTACACCTTC. Amino acids: CASSKIGGLGYGYTF.

The V and J genes are TRBV27 and TRBJ1-5, with D uncertain. The CDR3 consists of 13 residues. Trimming cost V 2 bases and J 7 bases, with 9 bases left between them. From germline, CDR1 is MNHEY and CDR2 SMNVEV (reference sequence). CDR3 sequence: CASSLGVEQPQHF. DNA of the CDR3: TGTGCCAGCAGTTTAGGGGTGGAACAGCCCCAGCATTTT.

The chain has TRBV5-1 and TRBJ1-1; D is perhaps TRBD1 (6 bases). V was clipped by 5 bases and J by 7 bases, with 12 bases between them. Germline lookup yields CDR1 SGHRS and CDR2 YFSETQ. The CDR3 covers 12 residues. The CDR3 sequence: CASRAARGEAFF. CDR3 sequence (DNA): TGCGCCAGCAGGGCAGCCAGGGGTGAAGCTTTCTTT.

The chain links TRBV18 to TRBJ2-5; 7 bases map to TRBD1. The V gene's germline CDR1 is KGHSH and CDR2 LQKENI. V trimming: 6 bases; J trimming: 1 base; junction bases outside the gene matches: 5. This CDR3 has 14 amino acids. The CDR3 loop reads CASSQGQVQETQYF. CDR3 in DNA: TGTGCCAGCTCGCAAGGACAGGTCCAAGAGACCCAGTACTTC.

The rearrangement links TRBV4-1 to TRBJ2-3; a possible D gene is TRBD1 (5 bases). V was clipped by 4 bases and J by 7 bases, with 12 bases between them. The CDR3 has 13 residues. Per germline, CDR1 MGHRA and CDR2 YSYEKL. The CDR3 loop is CASSPVGLNTQYF. The DNA for the CDR3 is TGCGCCAGCAGCCCCGTGGGGCTCAATACGCAGTATTTT.

This chain connects TRBV5-6 to TRBJ1-2; D call uncertain. Trimming stripped 2 bases from V and 0 bases from J, with 8 bases between. This CDR3 has 14 residues. CDR1 is SGHDT and CDR2 is YYEEEE in the germline V gene. CDR3 region: CASSLQRTNYGYTF. DNA for the CDR3: TGTGCCAGCAGCTTACAACGTACTAACTATGGCTACACCTTC.

This chain links TRBV2 with TRBJ2-3, with no clear D. V was cut by 4 bases and J by 1 base, with 6 bases left in between. Germline CDR1 is SNHLY and CDR2 is FYNNEI. The CDR3 totals 13 residues. CDR3 amino acids: CASSARGTDTQYF. Written as DNA, the CDR3 is TGTGCCAGCAGTGCCCGTGGCACAGATACGCAGTATTTT.

J is TRBJ1-1 and V is TRBV7-9, with a tentative D call TRBD1 (5 bases). Germline lookup yields CDR1 SEHNR and CDR2 FQNEAQ (reference sequence). Trimming pared 8 bases from V and 6 bases from J, leaving 10 bases between. The length of the CDR3 is 11 residues. The CDR3 region has the DNA TGTGCCAGCTCAGGGACCGCTGAAGCTTTCTTT. It translates to CASSGTAEAFF.

V and J are TRBV19 and TRBJ2-6; D not resolved. Trimming removed 7 bases at V and 1 base at J, with 11 bases between. Germline V lookup: CDR1 LNHDA, CDR2 SQIVND (reference sequence). The CDR3 extends over 15 amino acids. The CDR3 is CASNLLSSGANVLTF. The CDR3 DNA reads as TGTGCCAGTAACCTTCTTTCATCTGGGGCCAACGTCCTGACTTTC.

The chain links TRBV27 to TRBJ1-2, with D possibly being TRBD1 (5 bases). The V end lost 7 bases, the J end lost 6 bases, and 21 bases lay between the germline ends. The CDR3 is 15 amino acids. CDR1 and CDR2 from the germline V gene are MNHEY and SMNVEV (reference sequence). Here the CDR3 DNA reads TGTGCCAGCACCACCCGGGCGGGGGGGACCCATGGCTACACCTTC. Residues: CASTTRAGGTHGYTF.

As regards this clone: At one of its ends the junction is not consistent with the germline gene, which may arise from a read error. The chain has TRBV2 and TRBJ2-4; TRBD1 is a possible D gene (5 bases). CDR1 and CDR2 from the germline V gene are SNHLY and FYNNEI. This CDR3 has 13 residues. The CDR3 sequence is CASSEADGATEHF. The CDR3 DNA is TGTGCCAGCAGTGAAGCGGATGGGGCTACAGAGCACTTC.

The CDR3 reads CASSMTGTGDYGYTF. The CDR3 nucleotides read TGTGCCAGTAGTATGACCGGGACGGGTGACTATGGCTACACCTTC. The rearrangement uses TRBV19 and TRBJ1-2; TRBD1 might be the D (5 bases). Germline CDR1 LNHDA, CDR2 SQIVND (reference sequence). The CDR3 sequence is 15 residues long. Trimming removed 3 bases from V and 3 bases from J, with 14 bases in between.

CDR3 loop: CASSPDPGQSPYEQYF. CDR3 coding DNA: TGTGCCAGCTCACCAGACCCGGGACAGAGCCCCTACGAGCAGTACTTC. V gene TRBV18 combines with J gene TRBJ2-7; TRBD1 matches at 7 bases. J lost 2 bases, V lost 2 bases, and 9 bases had no gene match. The germline gives CDR1 KGHSH, CDR2 LQKENI. This CDR3 is built from 16 residues.

The chain carries TRBV10-3 and TRBJ1-1, with TRBD1 matching over 7 bases. The CDR3 is 13 amino acids. Germline V gives CDR1 ENHRY, CDR2 SYGVKD. The V segment lost 6 bases and the J segment 5 bases; nucleotides outside the gene matches: 6. CDR3 amino acids: CAISGQVGTEAFF. For the CDR3, the DNA is TGTGCCATCAGCGGACAGGTGGGTACTGAAGCTTTCTTT.